These 15 T cell receptor beta chains came from one sample sequenced in a study of CD8 T cells in Susac syndrome. After extraction with the RNeasy kit, about 0.5 to 1 ug of the RNA was reverse transcribed using random hexamers. Each CDR3 protein is one row after TCRdb ran MiXCR on the immunoSEQ multiplex PCR reads. The data show 130,000 or so distinct CDR3 sequences, 96% seen once. The sample was CD4+ T cells from PBMCs. The source of these receptors is a human donor with Susac syndrome.

The chain has TRBV28 and TRBJ2-5, with 7 nucleotides matching TRBD1. The junction had 13 bases not matched to a gene; V was cut back by 4 bases and J by 5 bases. Per the germline V gene, CDR1 is MDHEN and CDR2 is SYDVKM. There are 16 residues in the CDR3. The CDR3 protein is CASSSDRVQLRETQYF. CDR3 DNA sequence: TGTGCCAGCAGTTCAGACAGGGTCCAACTGAGGGAGACCCAGTACTTC.

The chain has TRBV29-1 and TRBJ2-7; TRBD2 is a possible D gene (5 bases). CDR1 SQVTM and CDR2 ANQGSEA come from the germline V gene. The CDR3 is 13 residues long. V lost 5 bases and J lost 2, with 13 bases in between. The CDR3 reads CSVSGGRPYEQYF. In DNA, the CDR3 is TGCAGCGTTAGCGGAGGACGGCCCTACGAGCAGTACTTC.

The chain has TRBV7-2 and TRBJ2-1; TRBD2 aligns across 8 bases. This CDR3 is built from 16 residues. V lost 5 bases, J lost 8 bases, and 14 bases stayed unmatched. The germline V gene has CDR1 SGHTA and CDR2 FQGNSA. The CDR3 here is CASSPRLAPQGDEQFF. CDR3 DNA: TGTGCCAGCAGCCCCCGACTAGCGCCTCAAGGGGATGAGCAGTTCTTC. The whole variable domain, filled in from reference TRBV7-2 and TRBJ2-1, reads GAGVSQSPSNKVTEKGKDVELRCDPISGHTALYWYRQSLGQGLEFLIYFQGNSAPDKSGLPSDRFSAERTGGSVSTLTIQRTQQEDSAVYLCASSPRLAPQGDEQFFGPGTRLTVL.

The count of this clonotype is one. The CDR3 region is CSVAGPAQGARSNEQFF. CDR3 coding DNA: TGCAGCGTTGCGGGCCCCGCACAGGGTGCTAGATCCAATGAGCAGTTCTTC. The chain employs TRBV29-1 and TRBJ2-1; a weak D match, TRBD1 (6 bases). Germline CDR1 and CDR2: SQVTM and ANQGSEA. The V gene lost 4 bases and the J gene lost 6 bases, with 25 bases spanning the gap. This CDR3 spans 17 amino acids.

The CDR3 reads CASSPRLDANYGYTF. The CDR3 DNA reads as TGTGCCAGCTCACCGCGATTGGACGCTAACTATGGCTACACCTTC. The chain combines TRBV18 with TRBJ1-2; D gene ambiguous. Trimming left V 3 bases short and J 0 bases short, with 11 bases between. The CDR3 consists of 15 residues. Looked up from germline, CDR1 is KGHSH and CDR2 is LQKENI.

The V gene is TRBV9, the J gene TRBJ1-2; D may be TRBD1 (5 bases). The CDR3 is made up of 14 amino acids. Trimming cost V 2 bases and J 4 bases, with 12 bases left between them. CDR1 and CDR2 (germline): SGDLS, YYNGEE. CDR3 loop: CASSVGQGVYGYTF. Written as DNA, the CDR3 is TGTGCCAGCAGCGTGGGTCAGGGCGTCTATGGCTACACCTTC.

This sequence joins TRBV15 and TRBJ2-4; D gene uncertain. This CDR3 is 15 amino acids long. V was clipped by 0 bases and J by 5 bases, with 11 bases between them. Germline CDR1 and CDR2: LNHNV and YYDKDF (reference sequence). CDR3 DNA sequence: TGTGCCACCAGCAGAGATCCAAACCAAGAAAACATTCAGTACTTC. Protein: CATSRDPNQENIQYF.

In its sample, this clonotype was seen once. The rearrangement uses TRBV29-1 and TRBJ2-3; the D is unclear. V gave up 3 bases and J gave up 3 bases, with 10 bases separating them. CDR3 length: 13 amino acids. Germline values: CDR1 SQVTM, CDR2 ANQGSEA. DNA of the CDR3: TGCAGCGTTGATCTGGAACGGACAGATACGCAGTATTTT. Amino acid sequence: CSVDLERTDTQYF.

The chain employs TRBV29-1 and TRBJ2-3, with D hard to call. The V end was cut by 5 bases, the J end by 2 bases, with 8 bases between. Germline CDR1 and CDR2: SQVTM and ANQGSEA. The CDR3 contains 12 residues. The chain's CDR3 is CSVRELTDTQYF. The CDR3 bases are TGCAGCGTTCGAGAGCTCACAGATACGCAGTATTTT.

The rearrangement joins TRBV18 to TRBJ2-5; D is perhaps TRBD2 (6 bases). CDR3 length: 13 residues. In germline, CDR1 is KGHSH, CDR2 LQKENI. With 1 base removed from V and 3 bases from J, the gap between germline ends came to 6 bases. This CDR3 reads CASSPREEETQYF. The CDR3 region has the DNA TGTGCCAGCTCACCACGGGAGGAAGAGACCCAGTACTTC.

The chain has TRBV5-1 and TRBJ2-7; D is unresolved. Germline V gene lookup returns CDR1 SGHRS and CDR2 YFSETQ. There are 15 residues in the CDR3. V lost 0 bases and J 0 bases, leaving 10 bases between the germline ends. The CDR3: CASSLGPPLSYEQYF. In nucleotides, the CDR3 is TGCGCCAGCAGCTTGGGGCCCCCCCTCTCCTACGAGCAGTACTTC.

The rearrangement links TRBV5-4 to TRBJ1-2; D remains unclear. The CDR3 contains 13 residues. Germline V gene sequence: CDR1 SGHNT, CDR2 YYREEE (reference sequence). Trimming took off 1 base at V and 4 bases at J, with 8 bases between the two ends. Written as DNA, the CDR3 is TGTGCCAGCAGCTTGACTCACGTCTATGGCTACACCTTC. Its protein product is CASSLTHVYGYTF.

This chain uses TRBV29-1 with TRBJ2-4, with 7 bases that match TRBD1. Germline-derived CDR1 and CDR2 are SQVTM and ANQGSEA. The CDR3 extends over 16 amino acids. After removal of 7 bases from V and 4 bases from J, the junction contained 16 bases not matched to a gene. CDR3 DNA sequence: TGCAGCGCAAAAGAACGGGGAACAGGGGCAAAAAACATTCAGTACTTC. Translated: CSAKERGTGAKNIQYF.

The chain employs TRBV2 and TRBJ1-2; D gene uncertain. The CDR3 contains 13 residues. The V gene lost 5 bases and the J gene lost 3 bases, with 10 bases spanning the gap. Germline V lookup: CDR1 SNHLY, CDR2 FYNNEI. The CDR3 is CASSYSGDYGYTF. In DNA form, the CDR3 reads TGTGCCAGCAGTTATAGTGGGGACTATGGCTACACCTTC. Variable domain in full (rest from reference TRBV2 and TRBJ1-2): EPEVTQTPSHQVTQMGQEVILRCVPISNHLYFYWYRQILGQKVEFLVSFYNNEISEKSEIFDDQFSVERPDGSNFTLKIRSTKLEDSAMYFCASSYSGDYGYTFGSGTRLTVV.

The V gene is TRBV29-1, the J gene TRBJ2-1, with a tentative D call TRBD1 (7 bases). The CDR3 runs 11 residues. CDR1 is SQVTM and CDR2 is ANQGSEA in the germline V gene. V lost 6 bases to trimming and J lost 8 bases, with 11 bases between them. The CDR3 loop is CSVTRGDEQFF. Here the CDR3 DNA reads TGCAGCGTGACCAGGGGGGATGAGCAGTTCTTC.